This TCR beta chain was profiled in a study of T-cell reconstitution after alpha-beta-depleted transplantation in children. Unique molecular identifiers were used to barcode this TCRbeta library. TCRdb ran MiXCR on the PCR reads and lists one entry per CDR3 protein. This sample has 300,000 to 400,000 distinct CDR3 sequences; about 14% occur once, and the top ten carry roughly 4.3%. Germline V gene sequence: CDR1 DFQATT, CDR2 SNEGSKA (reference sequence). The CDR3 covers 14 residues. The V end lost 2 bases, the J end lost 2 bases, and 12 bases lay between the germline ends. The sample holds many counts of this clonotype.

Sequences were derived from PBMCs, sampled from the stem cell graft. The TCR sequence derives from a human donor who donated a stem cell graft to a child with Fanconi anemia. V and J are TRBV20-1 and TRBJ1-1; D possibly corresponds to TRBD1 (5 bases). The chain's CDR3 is CSARPPQGNTEAFF. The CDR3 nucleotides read TGCAGTGCTAGACCTCCTCAGGGAAACACTGAAGCTTTCTTT.